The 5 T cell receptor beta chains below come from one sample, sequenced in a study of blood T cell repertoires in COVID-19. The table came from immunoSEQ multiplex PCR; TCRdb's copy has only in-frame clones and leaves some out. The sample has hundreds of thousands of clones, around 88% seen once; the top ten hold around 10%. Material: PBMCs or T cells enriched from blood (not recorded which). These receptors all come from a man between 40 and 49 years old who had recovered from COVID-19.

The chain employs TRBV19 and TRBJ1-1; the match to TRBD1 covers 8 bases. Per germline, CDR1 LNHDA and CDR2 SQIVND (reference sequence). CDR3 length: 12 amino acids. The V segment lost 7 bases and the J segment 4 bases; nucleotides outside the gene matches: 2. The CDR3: CASKTGVTEAFF. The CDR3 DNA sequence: TGTGCCAGTAAGACAGGGGTCACTGAAGCTTTCTTT. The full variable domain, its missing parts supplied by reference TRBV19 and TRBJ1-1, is DGGITQSPKYLFRKEGQNVTLSCEQNLNHDAMYWYRQDPGQGLRLIYYSQIVNDFQKGDIAEGYSVSREKKESFPLTVTSAQKNPTAFYLCASKTGVTEAFFGQGTRLTVV.

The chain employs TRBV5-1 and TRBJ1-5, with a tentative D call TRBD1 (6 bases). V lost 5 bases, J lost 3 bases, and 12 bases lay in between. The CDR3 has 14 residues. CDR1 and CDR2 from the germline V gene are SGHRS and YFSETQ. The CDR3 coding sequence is TGCGCCAGCAGACCTGGGGGCACCAATCAGCCCCAGCATTTT. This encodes CASRPGGTNQPQHF.

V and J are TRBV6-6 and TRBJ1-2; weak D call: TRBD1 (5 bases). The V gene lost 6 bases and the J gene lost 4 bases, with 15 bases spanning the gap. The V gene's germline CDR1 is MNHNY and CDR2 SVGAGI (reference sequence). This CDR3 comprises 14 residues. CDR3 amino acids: CASSPRGGAYGYTF. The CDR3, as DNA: TGTGCCAGCAGCCCGAGAGGAGGGGCCTATGGCTACACCTTC.

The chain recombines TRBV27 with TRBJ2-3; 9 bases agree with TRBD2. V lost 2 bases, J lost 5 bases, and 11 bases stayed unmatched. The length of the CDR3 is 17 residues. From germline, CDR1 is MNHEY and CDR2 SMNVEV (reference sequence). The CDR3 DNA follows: TGTGCCAGCAGTTTAGTTCGACTAGCGGCGGGAGGAGATACGCAGTATTTT. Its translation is CASSLVRLAAGGDTQYF.

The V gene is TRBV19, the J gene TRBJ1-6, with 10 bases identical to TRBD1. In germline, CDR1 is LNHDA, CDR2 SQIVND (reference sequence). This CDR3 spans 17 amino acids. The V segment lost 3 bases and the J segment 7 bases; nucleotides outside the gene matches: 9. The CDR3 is CASSIDGTGVGNSPLHF. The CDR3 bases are TGTGCCAGTAGTATTGATGGGACAGGGGTAGGAAATTCACCCCTCCACTTT.